The 20 T cell receptor beta chains below come from one sample, sequenced in a study of beta chain features in type 1 diabetes. Study-wide results and caveats: In all four CD4+ subsets, TCRB CDR3 length was significantly, moderately reduced in type 1 diabetes.

Expressed TCRB transcripts were sequenced because the entire RNA isolate underwent reverse transcription. Using immunoSEQ multiplex PCR, the repertoire was profiled, and TCRdb retains in-frame clones only, with some absent. Among a few hundred thousand clones listed, approximately 16% were seen once. These TCRs are of unknown antigen specificity. Sequenced input: naive CD4+ T cells from blood. Receptors were obtained from a man aged 18-30 years with type 1 diabetes.

This clone was seen a handful of times. This chain connects TRBV6-6 to TRBJ1-2, with D possibly being TRBD1 (6 bases). Germline V CDR1 and CDR2: MNHNY, SVGAGI (reference sequence). V was cut by 8 bases and J by 0 bases, with 13 bases left in between. The CDR3 runs 14 residues. This chain's CDR3 is CASGTGKTNYGYTF. In DNA form, the CDR3 reads TGTGCCAGCGGAACAGGGAAAACTAACTATGGCTACACCTTC.

This clone was counted a few times. The chain is built from TRBV12-5 and TRBJ2-1; 10 positions agree with TRBD2. This CDR3 spans 15 amino acids. In germline, CDR1 is LGHNT, CDR2 FRNRAP. V shed 3 bases, J shed 8 bases, and the junction held 7 bases outside the gene matches. CDR3: CASGFQRGGWDEQFF. As DNA, the CDR3 is TGTGCTAGTGGTTTCCAGCGGGGGGGCTGGGATGAGCAGTTCTTC. Using reference TRBV12-5 and TRBJ2-1 for the parts outside the CDR3, the full variable domain is DARVTQTPRHKVTEMGQEVTMRCQPILGHNTVFWYRQTMMQGLELLAYFRNRAPLDDSGMPKDRFSAEMPDATLATLKIQPSEPRDSAVYFCASGFQRGGWDEQFFGPGTRLTVL.

A note on this clone: Other DNA sequences in the same sample also yield this CDR3. The chain recombines TRBV20-1 with TRBJ1-5, with D unclear. Trimming shortened V by 3 bases and J by 5 bases, and 5 bases separated the two germline ends. This CDR3 spans 11 amino acids. Germline CDR1 reads DFQATT; CDR2 reads SNEGSKA (reference sequence). CDR3 amino acids: CSASRDQPQHF. The CDR3 DNA follows: TGCAGTGCTAGTCGGGATCAGCCCCAGCATTTT.

V gene TRBV20-1 combines with J gene TRBJ1-2, with D hard to call. Germline CDR1 and CDR2: DFQATT and SNEGSKA (reference sequence). This CDR3 spans 11 amino acids. Trimming shortened V by 1 base and J by 6 bases, and 6 bases separated the two germline ends. This CDR3 reads CSARGLHGYTF. CDR3 DNA sequence: TGCAGTGCTAGAGGCCTACATGGCTACACCTTC.

V gene TRBV18 combines with J gene TRBJ1-2; D is unresolved. Germline CDR1 and CDR2: KGHSH and LQKENI. Trimming took 0 bases from V and 4 from J, leaving 12 bases between them. The CDR3 contains 15 residues. The CDR3 is CASSPPATILYGYTF. CDR3 nucleotide sequence: TGTGCCAGCTCACCACCAGCTACTATACTCTATGGCTACACCTTC.

The chain employs TRBV9 and TRBJ2-3; perhaps TRBD2 as D (6 bases). Between the trimmed V and J ends, which lost 4 bases and 4 bases, there was a span of 16 bases. The CDR3 is 15 amino acids. Germline CDR1 SGDLS, CDR2 YYNGEE. The CDR3 nucleotides read TGTGCCAGCAGCCTCGGGGGAGCCACCCCAGATACGCAGTATTTT. Encoded protein: CASSLGGATPDTQYF.

The chain couples TRBV19 to TRBJ1-5; 8 bases align to TRBD1. Losses at the gene ends were 5 bases for V and 11 bases for J; bases not matched to a gene: 11. Per the germline V gene, CDR1 is LNHDA and CDR2 is SQIVND (reference sequence). This CDR3 contains 14 residues. The CDR3 sequence: CASSPDRGPQAQHF. DNA for the CDR3: TGTGCCAGTAGTCCCGACAGGGGTCCTCAAGCCCAGCATTTT.

This clone was seen a few times. The chain joins TRBV11-2 to TRBJ2-5; 12 bases are shared with TRBD2. J gave up 5 bases and V 7 bases, and 14 bases lay outside the gene matches. The CDR3 has 17 residues. The germline V gene encodes CDR1 SGHAT and CDR2 FQNNGV. CDR3 region: CASTLGLAGGVWETQYF. Written as DNA, the CDR3 is TGTGCCAGCACCCTCGGGCTAGCGGGGGGGGTTTGGGAGACCCAGTACTTC.

This clone was picked up a small number of times. The chain uses TRBV29-1 and TRBJ2-5; D is perhaps TRBD2 (5 bases). The germline V and J ends were trimmed by 6 bases and 3 bases, with 17 bases remaining between them. Germline V lookup: CDR1 SQVTM, CDR2 ANQGSEA. The CDR3 covers 14 residues. CDR3 nucleotides: TGCAGCGTGGGAGCAACAAGATTCGAAGAGACCCAGTACTTC. Translating it yields CSVGATRFEETQYF.

This chain connects TRBV27 to TRBJ2-7, with D perhaps matching TRBD1 (6 bases). V lost 3 bases and J 0 bases, leaving 15 bases between the germline ends. CDR1 and CDR2 (germline): MNHEY, SMNVEV (reference sequence). This CDR3 is 16 amino acids long. As DNA, the CDR3 is TGTGCCAGCAGTTTTAGACTCAACAGGGTCTCCTACGAGCAGTACTTC. As protein: CASSFRLNRVSYEQYF.

The table lists this clone with a few counts. V usage is TRBV7-2 and J usage is TRBJ2-7; the D gene is possibly TRBD2 (6 bases). Germline V CDR1 and CDR2: SGHTA, FQGNSA. The CDR3 is 14 amino acids. The V end was cut by 3 bases, the J end by 3 bases, with 12 bases between. In DNA, the CDR3 is TGTGCCAGCAGCTTCGGGGGATCTCTCTACGAGCAGTACTTC. Translated, it gives CASSFGGSLYEQYF.

This clone was recorded a few times. This chain connects TRBV7-9 to TRBJ2-2; 10 nucleotides agree with TRBD1. The CDR3 contains 17 residues. Germline CDR1 SEHNR, CDR2 FQNEAQ (reference sequence). Trimming at V came to 5 bases and at J to 4 bases, leaving 10 bases not matched to a gene. This chain's CDR3 is CASSPTPGQGSTGELFF. In nucleotides, the CDR3 is TGTGCCAGCAGCCCAACTCCGGGACAGGGGAGCACCGGGGAGCTGTTTTTT.

This clone was detected a few times. V is TRBV7-9 and J is TRBJ1-2; no reliable D call. Germline loops: CDR1 SEHNR, CDR2 FQNEAQ (reference sequence). This CDR3 has 14 amino acids. The V end was cut by 2 bases, the J end by 4 bases, with 11 bases between. CDR3 coding DNA: TGTGCCAGCAGCTTATACTCCGGCGGCTATGGCTACACCTTC. Encoded protein: CASSLYSGGYGYTF.

The CDR3, as DNA: TGTGCCACCAGCAAGACCGCTAGCGGGGGGACCAAAAACATTCAGTACTTC. This sequence encodes CATSKTASGGTKNIQYF. The chain employs TRBV15 and TRBJ2-4; 11 nucleotides line up with TRBD2. J was trimmed by 2 bases and V by 4 bases; bases with no gene match: 7. Germline assignment: CDR1 LNHNV and CDR2 YYDKDF (reference sequence). This CDR3 spans 17 amino acids. Full variable domain (rest looked up from reference TRBV15 and TRBJ2-4): DAMVIQNPRYQVTQFGKPVTLSCSQTLNHNVMYWYQQKSSQAPKLLFHYYDKDFNNEADTPDNFQSRRPNTSFCFLDIRSPGLGDTAMYLCATSKTASGGTKNIQYFGAGTRLSVL.

This chain uses TRBV15 with TRBJ2-7, with 8 bases that match TRBD2. Germline loops: CDR1 LNHNV, CDR2 YYDKDF (reference sequence). There are 15 residues in the CDR3. V lost 5 bases and J lost 5; bases outside the gene matches: 11. CDR3: CATSLEAGDGDEQYF. For the CDR3, the DNA is TGTGCCACCAGCTTGGAAGCGGGAGACGGCGACGAGCAGTACTTC.

This chain uses TRBV7-2 with TRBJ2-5; D gene unclear. CDR1 is SGHTA, CDR2 FQGNSA, per germline. The CDR3 covers 15 residues. V was clipped by 0 bases and J by 4 bases, with 12 bases between them. The CDR3 is CASSLAPLRRETQYF. CDR3 nucleotide sequence: TGTGCCAGCAGCTTAGCGCCACTAAGAAGAGAGACCCAGTACTTC. The whole variable domain, filled in from reference TRBV7-2 and TRBJ2-5, reads GAGVSQSPSNKVTEKGKDVELRCDPISGHTALYWYRQSLGQGLEFLIYFQGNSAPDKSGLPSDRFSAERTGGSVSTLTIQRTQQEDSAVYLCASSLAPLRRETQYFGPGTRLLVL.

This chain connects TRBV4-1 to TRBJ2-7; 7 bases are shared with TRBD2. The V segment lost 0 bases and the J segment 3 bases; nucleotides outside the gene matches: 8. The CDR3 totals 16 residues. CDR1 and CDR2 from the germline V gene are MGHRA and YSYEKL. CDR3 nucleotides: TGCGCCAGCAGCCAAGAACGTAAGCGGGGACTCTACGAGCAGTACTTC. Protein: CASSQERKRGLYEQYF.

The chain couples TRBV29-1 to TRBJ2-1; maybe TRBD2 (5 bases). Germline values: CDR1 SQVTM, CDR2 ANQGSEA. The CDR3 loop spans 16 amino acids. Trimming stripped 3 bases from V and 7 bases from J, with 22 bases between. CDR3 protein: CSVDRYPRSTGNEQFF. The CDR3 DNA follows: TGCAGCGTTGACCGCTACCCGAGGAGTACGGGGAATGAGCAGTTCTTC.

The rearrangement joins TRBV11-2 to TRBJ1-1, with 8 bases aligning to TRBD1. The ends lost 6 bases at V and 4 bases at J; junction bases unmatched: 16. The germline gives CDR1 SGHAT, CDR2 FQNNGV. CDR3 length: 17 residues. In nucleotides, the CDR3 is TGTGCCAGCAGGGGATGGGAGGGACAGGACTTTTCCACTGAAGCTTTCTTT. Translated: CASRGWEGQDFSTEAFF.

The chain links TRBV19 to TRBJ1-5; the D is unclear. The CDR3 totals 15 residues. Germline CDR1 and CDR2: LNHDA and SQIVND (reference sequence). V gave up 5 bases and J gave up 0 bases, with 11 bases separating them. The DNA of the CDR3 is TGTGCCAGTAGTCCTCAGGATTATAGCAATCAGCCCCAGCATTTT. This sequence encodes CASSPQDYSNQPQHF.